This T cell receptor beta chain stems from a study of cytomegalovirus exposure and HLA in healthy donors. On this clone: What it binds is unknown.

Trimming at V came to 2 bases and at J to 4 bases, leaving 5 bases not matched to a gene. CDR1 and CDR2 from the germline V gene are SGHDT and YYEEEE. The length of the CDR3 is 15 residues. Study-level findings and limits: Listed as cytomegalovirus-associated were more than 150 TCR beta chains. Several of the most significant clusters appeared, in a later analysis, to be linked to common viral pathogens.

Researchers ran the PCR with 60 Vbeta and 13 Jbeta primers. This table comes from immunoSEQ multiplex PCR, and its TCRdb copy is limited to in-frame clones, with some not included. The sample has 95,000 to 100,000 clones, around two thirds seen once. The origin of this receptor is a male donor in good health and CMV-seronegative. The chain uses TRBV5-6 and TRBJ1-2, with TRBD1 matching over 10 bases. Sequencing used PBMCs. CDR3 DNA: TGTGCCAGCAGCTTTGACGACAGGGGGCCCTATGGCTACACCTTC. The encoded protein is CASSFDDRGPYGYTF.